The text below deals with one TCR beta chain. The study recruited people aged roughly 18 to 100 years across approximately 24 US areas. Self-reported history from a screening survey and questionnaire set each donor's cohort. Recovered participants had two consecutive negative NP/OP PCR tests, healthcare professional clearance, or symptom resolution. The entry originates in a study of blood T cell repertoires in COVID-19. Study context: The analysed material was cDNA or gDNA that came from T cells, B-cell-depleted T cells, or PBMCs.

The germline V gene has CDR1 KGHSH and CDR2 LQKENI. V was cut by 1 base and J by 1 base, with 19 bases left in between. This CDR3 region has 18 residues. Sequenced by immunoSEQ multiplex PCR; TCRdb stores in-frame clones only, minus some. This table holds 200,000 to 250,000 clones, approximately 90% found once. The sequence derives from a man aged 30 to 39 who had recovered from COVID-19. J is TRBJ1-1 and V is TRBV18; no clear D. Sequenced material: PBMCs or T cells enriched from blood (not recorded which). CDR3 protein: CASSPRFFSGRRNTEAFF. CDR3 DNA: TGTGCCAGCTCACCACGTTTCTTTAGTGGTCGTAGGAACACTGAAGCTTTCTTT.